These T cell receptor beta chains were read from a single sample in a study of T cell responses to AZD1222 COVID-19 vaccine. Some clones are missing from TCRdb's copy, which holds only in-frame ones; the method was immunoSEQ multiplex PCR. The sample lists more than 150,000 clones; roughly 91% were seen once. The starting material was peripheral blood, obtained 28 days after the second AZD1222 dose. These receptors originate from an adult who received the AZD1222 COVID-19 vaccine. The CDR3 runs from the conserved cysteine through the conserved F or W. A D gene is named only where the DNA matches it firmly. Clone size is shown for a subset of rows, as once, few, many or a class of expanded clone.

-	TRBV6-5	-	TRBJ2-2	CAIRDRNTGELFF	TGTGCCATCCGAGACAGGAACACCGGGGAGCTGTTTTTT
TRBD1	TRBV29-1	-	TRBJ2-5	CSVAGTGLQETQYF	TGCAGCGTTGCGGGGACAGGGTTACAAGAGACCCAGTACTTC
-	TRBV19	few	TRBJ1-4	CASSPGRANEKLFF	TGTGCCAGTAGTCCAGGGCGCGCTAATGAAAAACTGTTTTTT
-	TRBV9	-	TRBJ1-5	CASSVFRDKSNQPQHF	TGTGCCAGCAGCGTATTTAGGGACAAGAGCAATCAGCCCCAGCATTTT
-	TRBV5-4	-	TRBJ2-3	CASSGAGTVRDTQYF	TGTGCCAGCAGCGGTGCCGGGACGGTACGTGATACGCAGTATTTT
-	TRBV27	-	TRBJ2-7	CASSAAGRNYEQYF	TGTGCCAGCAGCGCCGCGGGGAGGAACTACGAGCAGTACTTC
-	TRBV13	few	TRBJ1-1	CASSRGAGNTEAFF	TGTGCCAGCAGCCGTGGGGCGGGGAACACTGAAGCTTTCTTT
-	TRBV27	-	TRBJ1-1	CASSLLWGITEAFF	TGTGCCAGCAGTTTGCTGTGGGGGATCACTGAAGCTTTCTTT
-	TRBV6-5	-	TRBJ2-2	CASSPRRIPGELFF	TGTGCCAGCAGTCCTAGAAGGATACCCGGGGAGCTGTTTTTT
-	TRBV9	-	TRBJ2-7	CASSGDTSASYEQYF	TGTGCCAGCAGCGGGGACACTAGCGCCTCCTACGAGCAGTACTTC
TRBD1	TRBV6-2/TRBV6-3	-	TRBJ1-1	CASSYFGTGPNTEAFF	TGTGCCAGCAGTTACTTCGGGACAGGGCCGAACACTGAAGCTTTCTTT
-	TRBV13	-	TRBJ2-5	CASSLGRIATAQETQYF	TGTGCCAGCAGCTTAGGTCGAATCGCGACAGCTCAAGAGACCCAGTACTTC
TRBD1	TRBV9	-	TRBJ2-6	CASSATGGQVLSGANVLTF	TGTGCCAGCAGCGCCACTGGCGGACAGGTCCTTTCAGGGGCCAACGTCCTGACTTTC
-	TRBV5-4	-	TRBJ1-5	CASSLQGVNQPQHF	TGTGCCAGCAGTTTACAGGGAGTGAATCAGCCCCAGCATTTT
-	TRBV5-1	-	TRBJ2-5	CASSSTGVADRRKTQYF	TGCGCCAGCAGCTCCACGGGCGTAGCGGATCGGAGGAAGACCCAGTACTTC
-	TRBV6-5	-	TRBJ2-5	CASSHRQVQETQYF	TGTGCCAGCAGTCATCGACAGGTCCAAGAGACCCAGTACTTC
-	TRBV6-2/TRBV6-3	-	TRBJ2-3	CASSYGAGPSYTDTQYF	TGTGCCAGCAGTTACGGGGCGGGGCCTTCGTACACAGATACGCAGTATTTT
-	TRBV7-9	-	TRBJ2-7	CASSFHLADSYEQYF	TGTGCCAGCAGCTTCCACTTAGCTGATTCCTACGAGCAGTACTTC
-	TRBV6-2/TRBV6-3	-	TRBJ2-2	CASSFRGNTGELFF	TGTGCCAGCAGTTTCAGGGGGAACACCGGGGAGCTGTTTTTT
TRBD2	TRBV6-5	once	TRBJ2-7	CASSYSLGLGGYEQYF	TGTGCCAGCAGTTACTCGTTGGGACTAGGGGGCTACGAGCAGTACTTC
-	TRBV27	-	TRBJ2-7	CASGYGIYEQYF	TGTGCCAGCGGGTACGGGATATACGAGCAGTACTTC
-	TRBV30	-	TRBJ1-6	CAWGEKAPLHF	TGTGCCTGGGGGGAAAAGGCACCCCTCCACTTT
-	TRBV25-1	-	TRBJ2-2	CASSDLGGELFF	TGTGCCAGCAGTGACCTTGGCGGGGAGCTGTTTTTT
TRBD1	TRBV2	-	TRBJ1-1	CASSAGQGWTEAFF	TGTGCCAGCAGTGCGGGACAGGGCTGGACTGAAGCTTTCTTT
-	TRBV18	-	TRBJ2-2	CASSPIPRPNTGELFF	TGTGCCAGCTCACCAATCCCGCGTCCGAACACCGGGGAGCTGTTTTTT
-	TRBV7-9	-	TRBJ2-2	CASSVPQANTGELFF	TGTGCCAGCAGCGTTCCTCAGGCTAACACCGGGGAGCTGTTTTTT
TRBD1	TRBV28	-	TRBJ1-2	CASSLSGTGSIGYGYTF	TGTGCCAGCAGTTTATCCGGGACAGGGAGTATAGGGTATGGCTACACCTTC
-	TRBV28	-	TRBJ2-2	CASSPSTGSAGELFF	TGTGCCAGCAGTCCCTCGACGGGATCGGCCGGGGAGCTGTTTTTT
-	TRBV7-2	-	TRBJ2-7	CASSARDRYEQYF	TGTGCCAGCAGCGCCAGGGATCGCTACGAGCAGTACTTC
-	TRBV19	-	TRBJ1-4	CASSRYSGATNEKLFF	TGTGCCAGTAGTAGATATTCAGGGGCAACTAATGAAAAACTGTTTTTT
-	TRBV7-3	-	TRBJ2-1	CASSLTSGKTYNEQFF	TGTGCCAGCAGCTTAACGTCAGGGAAGACCTACAATGAGCAGTTCTTC
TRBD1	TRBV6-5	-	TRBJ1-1	CASRLTGGYTEAFF	TGTGCCAGCAGGTTGACAGGGGGCTACACTGAAGCTTTCTTT
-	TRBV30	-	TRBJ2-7	CAWSVGVLYEQYF	TGTGCCTGGAGTGTCGGGGTACTCTACGAGCAGTACTTC
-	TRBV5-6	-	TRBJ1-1	CASSLVQLNTEAFF	TGTGCCAGCAGCTTGGTCCAGCTGAACACTGAAGCTTTCTTT
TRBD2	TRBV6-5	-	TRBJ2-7	CASSPLAGGQEQYF	TGTGCCAGCAGTCCATTAGCGGGAGGGCAGGAGCAGTACTTC
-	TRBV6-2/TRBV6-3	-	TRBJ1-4	CASSYDRLYEKLFF	TGTGCCAGCAGTTACGACCGGCTCTACGAAAAACTGTTTTTT
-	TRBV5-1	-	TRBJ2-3	CASSLVGADRVSTDTQYF	TGCGCCAGCAGCTTGGTGGGAGCCGACCGGGTTAGCACAGATACGCAGTATTTT
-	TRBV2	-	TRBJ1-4	CASSEALTSEKLFF	TGTGCCAGCAGTGAAGCGCTTACCAGTGAAAAACTGTTTTTT
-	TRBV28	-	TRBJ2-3	CASRTNGDTQYF	TGTGCCAGCCGCACCAATGGAGATACGCAGTATTTT
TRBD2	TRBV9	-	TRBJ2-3	CASSVAKGLAGLTDTQYF	TGTGCCAGCAGCGTAGCTAAGGGACTAGCGGGCCTCACAGATACGCAGTATTTT
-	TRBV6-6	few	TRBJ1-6	CASRSPDGNSPLHF	TGTGCCAGCAGGTCTCCGGACGGCAATTCACCCCTCCACTTT
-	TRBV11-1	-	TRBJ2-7	CASSLALDSRLDEQYF	TGTGCCAGCAGCTTAGCGCTTGATAGCCGCCTGGACGAGCAGTACTTC
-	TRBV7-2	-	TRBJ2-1	CASSFTGYLDEQFF	TGTGCCAGCAGCTTCACGGGTTATCTTGATGAGCAGTTCTTC
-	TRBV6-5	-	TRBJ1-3	CASSYSASSGNTIYF	TGTGCCAGCAGTTACTCAGCCAGCTCTGGAAACACCATATATTTT
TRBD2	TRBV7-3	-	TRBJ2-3	CASSQLAGGSTDTQYF	TGTGCCAGCAGCCAGCTAGCGGGAGGGAGCACAGATACGCAGTATTTT
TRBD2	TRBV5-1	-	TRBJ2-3	CASSRGLAGPSTDTQYF	TGCGCCAGCAGCCGGGGACTAGCGGGACCAAGCACAGATACGCAGTATTTT
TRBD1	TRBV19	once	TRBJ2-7	CASSIVNRGQNEQYF	TGTGCCAGTAGTATAGTTAACAGGGGGCAGAACGAGCAGTACTTC
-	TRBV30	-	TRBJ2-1	CAWSLGGEQFF	TGTGCCTGGAGTCTGGGGGGTGAGCAGTTCTTC
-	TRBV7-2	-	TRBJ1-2	CASSLSPQEGYTF	TGTGCCAGCAGCTTAAGCCCCCAGGAAGGCTACACCTTC
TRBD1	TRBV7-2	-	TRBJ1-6	CASSWDRAKNSPLHF	TGTGCCAGCAGCTGGGACAGGGCTAAGAATTCACCCCTCCACTTT
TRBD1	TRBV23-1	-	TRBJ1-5	CASSQAPVRDSHQPQHF	TGCGCCAGCAGTCAAGCCCCGGTCCGGGACAGCCATCAGCCCCAGCATTTT
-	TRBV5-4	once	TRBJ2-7	CASSLPGRGSSYEQYF	TGTGCCAGCAGCTTGCCGGGACGGGGGAGCTCCTACGAGCAGTACTTC
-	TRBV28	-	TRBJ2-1	CASSLPGEQFF	TGTGCCAGCAGTTTACCGGGAGAGCAGTTCTTC
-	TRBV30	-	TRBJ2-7	CARTGTAGEQYF	TGTGCCCGAACCGGGACAGCGGGGGAGCAGTACTTC
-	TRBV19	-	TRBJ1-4	CASSTLDRFNEKLFF	TGTGCCAGTAGTACCCTCGACAGGTTTAATGAAAAACTGTTTTTT
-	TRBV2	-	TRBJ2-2	CASRKEATGELFF	TGTGCCAGCAGAAAGGAGGCCACCGGGGAGCTGTTTTTT